One and the same sample provided the 5 T cell receptor beta chains below, sequenced in a study of siplizumab effects on memory and regulatory T cells. Sequencing used immunoSEQ multiplex PCR; TCRdb keeps in-frame clones, though not all of them. The sample consists of about 82,000 clones, about nine tenths of them appearing once. The source material was Tregs sorted from blood. These receptors were taken from a human donor in good health.

This chain uses TRBV7-2 with TRBJ2-1; D call uncertain. The CDR3 totals 15 residues. CDR1 and CDR2 (germline): SGHTA, FQGNSA. The V end lost 3 bases, the J end lost 3 bases, and 12 bases lay between the germline ends. CDR3 sequence (DNA): TGTGCCAGCAGCTTCCGTCCGGAATACTACAATGAGCAGTTCTTC. It encodes CASSFRPEYYNEQFF.

With regard to this clone: Other DNA sequences from this sample encode an identical CDR3 as well. V gene TRBV7-9 combines with J gene TRBJ2-3; D might be TRBD1 (7 bases). The ends were cut back, 6 bases at V and 3 bases at J, with 13 bases in the middle. The germline CDR1 and CDR2 sequences are SEHNR and FQNEAQ (reference sequence). The CDR3 is made up of 14 amino acids. For the CDR3, the DNA is TGTGCCAGCAGTCTTGCAGGGGGGACAGATACGCAGTATTTT. Translation: CASSLAGGTDTQYF.

The V call is TRBV11-1, the J call TRBJ2-7; 11 bases match TRBD2. This CDR3 comprises 14 residues. The J segment lost 3 bases and the V segment lost 4 bases, leaving 2 bases of the junction unmatched. Germline CDR1 SGHAT, CDR2 FQDESV (reference sequence). The CDR3 protein is CASSSGTSGYEQYF. The CDR3 region has the DNA TGTGCCAGCAGCTCCGGGACTAGCGGCTACGAGCAGTACTTC.

This rearrangement joins TRBV19 to TRBJ2-6, with D tentatively TRBD1 or TRBD2 (5 bases each). The germline CDR1 and CDR2 sequences are LNHDA and SQIVND (reference sequence). Trimming removed 8 bases at V and 0 bases at J, with 20 bases between. The length of the CDR3 is 18 residues. CDR3 region: CASSDGTVHFSGANVLTF. CDR3 DNA sequence: TGTGCCAGTTCTGACGGGACGGTACATTTCTCTGGGGCCAACGTCCTGACTTTC.

The V call is TRBV21-1, the J call TRBJ2-5; TRBD2, the table's D call, lacks a check against the DNA. TRBV21-1 is a known pseudogene. The length of the CDR3 is 16 residues. The CDR3 loop is CASNTEGGLVRETQYF. CDR3 DNA sequence: TGTGCCAGCAACACCGAGGGGGGGCTGGTACGGGAGACCCAGTACTTC.